These T cell receptor beta chains were read from a single sample in a study of regulatory T cells in long-lasting Graves disease. TCRdb reanalysed the multiplex PCR reads using MiXCR and keeps one entry per CDR3 protein. The table has about 430,000 distinct CDR3 sequences, approximately 16% seen once. The data were also submitted as part of a second study, on T cells in Graves' hyperthyroidism and ophthalmopathy.

This sample comprised peripheral blood mononuclear cells (PBMCs), obtained at new diagnosis, from a patient treated with antithyroid drugs. Receptors were obtained from a woman aged 40 to 50 with Graves disease. Both conserved end residues are part of each CDR3. D genes are given only for firm matches. Clone size is stated in some rows and not others, as once, few, many or a class when expanded.

clone_size: many
v_call: TRBV12-3/TRBV12-4
d_call: TRBD2
j_call: TRBJ2-7
cdr3_aa: CASSFGSGNSYEQYF
cdr3_nt: TGTGCCAGCAGTTTTGGTAGCGGGAATTCCTACGAGCAGTACTTC

clone_size: -
v_call: TRBV28
d_call: -
j_call: TRBJ1-4
cdr3_aa: CVGRATNEKLFF
cdr3_nt: TGCGTCGGGCGGGCAACTAATGAAAAACTGTTTTTT

clone_size: many
v_call: TRBV5-1
d_call: -
j_call: TRBJ1-4
cdr3_aa: CASSPRGSGEKLFF
cdr3_nt: TGCGCCAGCAGCCCACGCGGGTCGGGTGAAAAACTGTTTTTT

clone_size: -
v_call: TRBV13
d_call: TRBD2
j_call: TRBJ2-1
cdr3_aa: CASSWTSGHNEQFF
cdr3_nt: TGTGCCAGCAGCTGGACTAGCGGCCACAATGAGCAGTTCTTC

clone_size: many
v_call: TRBV28
d_call: TRBD1
j_call: TRBJ1-6
cdr3_aa: CASSQGDRDNSPLHF
cdr3_nt: TGTGCCAGCTCACAGGGGGACAGAGATAATTCACCCCTCCACTTT

clone_size: many
v_call: TRBV3-1
d_call: -
j_call: TRBJ2-5
cdr3_aa: CASSPRPHRETQYF
cdr3_nt: TGTGCCAGCAGCCCCCGACCTCACCGGGAGACCCAGTACTTC

clone_size: many
v_call: TRBV12-3/TRBV12-4
d_call: -
j_call: TRBJ2-5
cdr3_aa: CASSFGGGNEETQYF
cdr3_nt: TGTGCCAGCAGTTTCGGAGGGGGTAATGAGGAGACCCAGTACTTC

clone_size: many
v_call: TRBV12-5
d_call: -
j_call: TRBJ2-5
cdr3_aa: CASGIRDGQETQYF
cdr3_nt: TGTGCTAGTGGTATTAGGGACGGCCAAGAGACCCAGTACTTC

clone_size: many
v_call: TRBV12-3/TRBV12-4
d_call: TRBD1
j_call: TRBJ1-2
cdr3_aa: CASSFVRGPGYTF
cdr3_nt: TGTGCCAGCAGTTTCGTAAGGGGGCCCGGCTACACCTTC

clone_size: many
v_call: TRBV6-2/TRBV6-3
d_call: -
j_call: TRBJ1-2
cdr3_aa: CASSYSSGGEVYGYTF
cdr3_nt: TGTGCCAGCAGTTACTCGTCGGGGGGCGAGGTCTATGGCTACACCTTC

clone_size: -
v_call: TRBV5-1
d_call: -
j_call: TRBJ2-3
cdr3_aa: CASSLGPGKSDTQYF
cdr3_nt: TGCGCCAGCAGCTTGGGGCCGGGGAAGTCAGATACGCAGTATTTT

clone_size: many
v_call: TRBV12-3/TRBV12-4
d_call: -
j_call: TRBJ2-1
cdr3_aa: CASSLGGARYNEQFF
cdr3_nt: TGTGCCAGCAGTTTGGGCGGAGCCCGATACAATGAGCAGTTCTTC

clone_size: many
v_call: TRBV28
d_call: TRBD2
j_call: TRBJ2-1
cdr3_aa: CASTLRETSGRGEQFF
cdr3_nt: TGTGCCAGCACCCTCCGGGAGACTAGCGGGAGAGGAGAGCAGTTCTTC

clone_size: -
v_call: TRBV6-2/TRBV6-3
d_call: TRBD2
j_call: TRBJ2-1
cdr3_aa: CASNDPRRLAGSPF
cdr3_nt: TGTGCCAGCAATGATCCGCGACGACTAGCGGGCAGCCCATTC

clone_size: -
v_call: TRBV2
d_call: -
j_call: TRBJ2-1
cdr3_aa: CASSEILNNEQFF
cdr3_nt: TGTGCCAGCAGTGAGATACTAAACAATGAGCAGTTCTTC

clone_size: few
v_call: TRBV7-9
d_call: -
j_call: TRBJ2-3
cdr3_aa: CASSSAIPTQYF
cdr3_nt: TGTGCCAGCAGCTCCGCAATCCCCACGCAGTATTTT

clone_size: -
v_call: TRBV11-3
d_call: -
j_call: TRBJ1-6
cdr3_aa: CASFGSIGTINSPLHF
cdr3_nt: TGTGCCAGCTTCGGTTCTATCGGGACAATAAATTCACCCCTCCACTTT

clone_size: -
v_call: TRBV20-1
d_call: -
j_call: TRBJ1-1
cdr3_aa: CSAREPAVGNTEAFF
cdr3_nt: TGCAGTGCTAGAGAACCAGCAGTAGGGAACACTGAAGCTTTCTTT

clone_size: -
v_call: TRBV9
d_call: -
j_call: TRBJ1-2
cdr3_aa: CASAVAPAPNYGYTF
cdr3_nt: TGTGCCAGCGCCGTAGCCCCAGCCCCTAACTATGGCTACACCTTC

clone_size: many
v_call: TRBV15
d_call: -
j_call: TRBJ2-4
cdr3_aa: CATSRDRLAKNIQYF
cdr3_nt: TGTGCCACCAGCAGAGATAGGTTAGCCAAAAACATTCAGTACTTC

clone_size: -
v_call: TRBV27
d_call: -
j_call: TRBJ2-1
cdr3_aa: CASSLSGGDFNEQFF
cdr3_nt: TGTGCCAGCAGTTTATCGGGGGGTGACTTCAATGAGCAGTTCTTC

clone_size: -
v_call: TRBV5-1
d_call: TRBD2
j_call: TRBJ2-2
cdr3_aa: CASSLFPSGNTGELFF
cdr3_nt: TGCGCCAGCAGCTTGTTCCCTAGCGGAAACACCGGGGAGCTGTTTTTT

clone_size: many
v_call: TRBV9
d_call: -
j_call: TRBJ2-2
cdr3_aa: CASSVANRVAGELFF
cdr3_nt: TGTGCCAGCAGCGTAGCAAACAGGGTTGCCGGGGAGCTGTTTTTT

clone_size: many
v_call: TRBV20-1
d_call: -
j_call: TRBJ1-2
cdr3_aa: CSAGGGEQGYTF
cdr3_nt: TGCAGTGCTGGGGGAGGGGAGCAGGGCTACACCTTC

clone_size: many
v_call: TRBV5-1
d_call: -
j_call: TRBJ2-5
cdr3_aa: CASSATAVQETQYF
cdr3_nt: TGCGCCAGCAGCGCGACCGCTGTACAAGAGACCCAGTACTTC

clone_size: few
v_call: TRBV7-9
d_call: -
j_call: TRBJ2-3
cdr3_aa: CASSGQAGSTDTQYF
cdr3_nt: TGTGCCAGCAGCGGACAGGCGGGAAGCACAGATACGCAGTATTTT

clone_size: -
v_call: TRBV28
d_call: TRBD2
j_call: TRBJ2-7
cdr3_aa: CASSYGTKAWQYF
cdr3_nt: TGTGCCAGCAGTTACGGGACTAAAGCTTGGCAGTACTTC

clone_size: many
v_call: TRBV28
d_call: -
j_call: TRBJ2-7
cdr3_aa: CASSLLSGFEQYF
cdr3_nt: TGTGCCAGCAGTTTATTGTCAGGGTTCGAGCAGTACTTC

clone_size: many
v_call: TRBV29-1
d_call: TRBD2
j_call: TRBJ2-7
cdr3_aa: CSVRTSGSYEQYF
cdr3_nt: TGCAGCGTAAGAACTAGCGGGAGTTACGAGCAGTACTTC

clone_size: -
v_call: TRBV6-1
d_call: -
j_call: TRBJ2-5
cdr3_aa: CACRWVLQETQYF
cdr3_nt: TGTGCCTGCCGGTGGGTTCTTCAAGAGACCCAGTACTTC